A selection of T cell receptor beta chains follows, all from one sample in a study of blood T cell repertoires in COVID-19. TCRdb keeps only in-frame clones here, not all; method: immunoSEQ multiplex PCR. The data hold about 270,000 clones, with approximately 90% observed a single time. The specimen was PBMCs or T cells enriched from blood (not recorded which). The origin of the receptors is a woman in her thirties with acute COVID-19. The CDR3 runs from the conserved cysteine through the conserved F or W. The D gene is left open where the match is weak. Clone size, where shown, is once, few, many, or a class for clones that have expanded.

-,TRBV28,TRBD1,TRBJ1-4,TGTGCCAGCAGTTTGGGGACAGGGGGTGAAAAACTGTTTTTT,CASSLGTGGEKLFF
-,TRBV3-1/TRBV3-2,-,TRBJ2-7,TGTGCCAGCAGCCAACACGGACAGGCGGGATACTACGAGCAGTACTTC,CASSQHGQAGYYEQYF
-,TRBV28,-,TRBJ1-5,TGTGCCAGCAGTTTCCTGGACTCTATTAGCAATCAGCCCCAGCATTTT,CASSFLDSISNQPQHF
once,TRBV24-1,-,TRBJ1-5,TGTGCCACCAGTGATCCCGGAGGTATCGGCAATCAGCCCCAGCATTTT,CATSDPGGIGNQPQHF
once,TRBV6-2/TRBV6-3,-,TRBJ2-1,TGTGCCAGCAGCTCGGGACACTGGGCCTACAATGAGCAGTTCTTC,CASSSGHWAYNEQFF
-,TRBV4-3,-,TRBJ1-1,TGCGCCAGCAGCCAGTGGGCAGCTCGCGATGAAGCTTTCTTT,CASSQWAARDEAFF
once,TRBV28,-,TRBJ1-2,TGTGCCAACAGTCCTTATCGTCCAGGGGCCGAGGGGTATGGCTACACCTTC,CANSPYRPGAEGYGYTF
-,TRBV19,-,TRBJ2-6,TGTGCCAGTAGCACGACAGGCTCTGGGGCCAACGTCCTGACTTTC,CASSTTGSGANVLTF
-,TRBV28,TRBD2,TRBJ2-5,TGTGCCAGCAGTCTCGCGACTAGCGGGGCCCCCCAAGAGACCCAGTACTTC,CASSLATSGAPQETQYF
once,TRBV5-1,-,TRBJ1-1,TGCGCCAGCAGACGCGACGCAGGGAACACTGAAGCTTTCTTT,CASRRDAGNTEAFF
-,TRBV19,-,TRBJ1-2,TGTGCCAGCCGACCAAGCGTTCCGGCTGGCTACACCTTC,CASRPSVPAGYTF
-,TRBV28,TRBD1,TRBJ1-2,TGTGCCAGCAGCCGACAGGGGATTCAGCAGCCGACGGATGGCTACACCTTC,CASSRQGIQQPTDGYTF
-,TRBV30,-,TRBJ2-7,TGTGCCTGGAGTCGACAGCTTGAGCAGTACTTC,CAWSRQLEQYF
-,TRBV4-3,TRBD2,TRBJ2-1,TGCGCCAGCAGCCACGAGACTAGCGGGGACTCCTACAATGAGCAGTTCTTC,CASSHETSGDSYNEQFF
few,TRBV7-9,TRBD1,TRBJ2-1,TGTGCCAGCAGCCCCCCAGGGACAGCGCACAATGAGCAGTTCTTC,CASSPPGTAHNEQFF
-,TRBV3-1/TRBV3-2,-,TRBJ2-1,TGTGCCAGCAGCCAAAGAACACAGTATGACAATGAGCAGTTCTTC,CASSQRTQYDNEQFF
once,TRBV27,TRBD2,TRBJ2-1,TGTGCCAGCAGCGAGCGGGAGTCTTACAATGAGCAGTTCTTC,CASSERESYNEQFF
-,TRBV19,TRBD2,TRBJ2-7,TGTGCCAGTAGCGGCGGGACTACCTACGAGCAGTACTTC,CASSGGTTYEQYF
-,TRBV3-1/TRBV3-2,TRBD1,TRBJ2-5,TGTGCCAGCAGCCCGCAGACAGGGGAAGAGACCCAGTACTTC,CASSPQTGEETQYF
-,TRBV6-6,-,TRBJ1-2,TGTGCCAGCAGTTACTCCTCGGCAGGGGTATCCTATGGCTACACCTTC,CASSYSSAGVSYGYTF
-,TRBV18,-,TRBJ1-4,TGTGCCAGCTCACCGGGCGGGGGCGCGTTGAAACTGTTTTTT,CASSPGGGALKLFF
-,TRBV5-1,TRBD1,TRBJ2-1,TGCGCCAGCAGCTTGGGGACAGGGGGCGATGAGCAGTTCTTC,CASSLGTGGDEQFF
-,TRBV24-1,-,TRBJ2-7,TGTGCCACCAGTGCGGCAGGTAATTCCTACGAGCAGTACTTC,CATSAAGNSYEQYF
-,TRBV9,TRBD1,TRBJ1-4,TGTGCCAGCAGCGTAGCTACAGGGGATTTTGAAAAACTGTTTTTT,CASSVATGDFEKLFF
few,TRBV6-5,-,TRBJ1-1,TGTGCCAGCAGTAGCCGCACGGGGGACACTGAAGCTTTCTTT,CASSSRTGDTEAFF
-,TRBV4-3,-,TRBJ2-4,TGCGCCAGCAGCCAAGGTTCATACGGTGAGGGAAACATTCAGTACTTC,CASSQGSYGEGNIQYF
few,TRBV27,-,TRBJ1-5,TGTGCCAGCAGTTTAACCGAGAATCAGCCCCAGCATTTT,CASSLTENQPQHF
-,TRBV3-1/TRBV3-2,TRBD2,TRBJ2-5,TGTGCCAGCAGCCAAGATCTATACCTAGCGGGAGCGAAAGAGACCCAGTACTTC,CASSQDLYLAGAKETQYF